This passage covers 4 T cell receptor beta chains from one sample sequenced in a study of shared clonotypes between healthy human individuals. Repertoires were generated with immunoSEQ multiplex PCR, while TCRdb's copy carries only in-frame clones and drops some. The table includes approximately 1.4 million clones, roughly 98% detected once. Sequencing was done on a sample of naive CD4+ T cells sorted from blood. Subset given: CD45RA+ positively selected. The source is a man younger than 45 in good health.

This chain connects TRBV29-1 to TRBJ2-1; 8 bases fit TRBD1. Unmatched junction bases numbered 9, after V lost 4 bases and J lost 7 bases. The CDR3 totals 14 residues. CDR1 and CDR2 (germline): SQVTM, ANQGSEA. The CDR3 DNA reads as TGCAGCGTTGTCGGACAGGGTTGGGCGAATGAGCAGTTCTTC. This codes for CSVVGQGWANEQFF.

CDR3 protein: CASSQAGADTQYF. The CDR3 DNA follows: TGTGCCAGCAGCCAGGCAGGGGCAGATACGCAGTATTTT. The J gene is TRBJ2-3, the V gene TRBV7-3; TRBD1 might be the D (6 bases). CDR1 is SGHTA and CDR2 is FQGTGA in the germline V gene. CDR3 length: 13 residues. The germline V and J ends were trimmed by 5 bases and 4 bases, with 10 bases remaining between them.

The chain carries TRBV14 and TRBJ2-6, with D hard to call. Trimming stripped 4 bases from V and 0 bases from J, with 7 bases between. This CDR3 is 15 amino acids long. The germline CDR1 and CDR2 sequences are SGHDN and FVKESK. The CDR3 sequence is CASSPDGSGANVLTF. The CDR3 coding sequence is TGTGCCAGCAGCCCGGACGGCTCTGGGGCCAACGTCCTGACTTTC.

This clone was found once. The V and J genes are TRBV5-8 and TRBJ2-7, with no clear D. The CDR3 is 16 amino acids. The V end lost 4 bases, the J end lost 2 bases, and 19 bases lay between the germline ends. CDR1 SGHTS and CDR2 YDEGEE come from the germline V gene. The CDR3 nucleotides are TGTGCCAGCAGCCGCACCCCGGGTCTCCTAACCTACGAGCAGTACTTC. Protein product: CASSRTPGLLTYEQYF.